This TCR beta chain was identified during a study of blood T cell repertoires in COVID-19. Turning to the study itself: From the United States, Italy and Spain came samples of acute and convalescent COVID-19. PBMCs, B-cell-depleted T cells, or T cells provided the cDNA or gDNA that made up the material.

This CDR3 contains 15 residues. Trimming shortened V by 4 bases and J by 4 bases, and 16 bases separated the two germline ends. CDR1 and CDR2 from the germline V gene are LGHNA and YNFKEQ. Original processing notes: Using reference gene primer amplification, nucleated cell counts were estimated. TCRdb's copy holds only in-frame clones and misses some; the assay was immunoSEQ multiplex PCR. V and J calls and clone size are as listed in that table; D and trimming were resolved from the DNA. The data hold 100,000 to 150,000 clones, with around 76% observed a single time. The TCR originated in a man between 60 and 70 years old with acute or convalescent COVID-19. The J gene is TRBJ1-2, the V gene TRBV4-2; D gene ambiguous. The sample taken for sequencing was peripheral blood. This chain's CDR3 is CASSPEPGVFYGYTF. The CDR3 DNA follows: TGTGCCAGCAGCCCCGAACCCGGGGTTTTCTATGGCTACACCTTC.